The present entry profiles one TCR beta chain with its context. This sample stems from a study of blood T cell repertoires in COVID-19. Across the study: The United States, Italy and Spain provided the acute and convalescent COVID-19 samples. T cells, B-cell-depleted T cells, or PBMCs provided the cDNA or gDNA that served as material.

J lost 0 bases, V lost 6 bases, and 2 bases had no gene match. The CDR3 is 14 amino acids. CDR1 and CDR2 from the germline V gene are SGHTA and FQGNSA. Original processing notes: By means of reference gene primer amplification, nucleated cell counts were estimated. Here immunoSEQ multiplex PCR was the method, and the copy in TCRdb shows in-frame clones only, minus some. V, J and clone size derive from that table, while D and trimming were established from the DNA sequence. The table lists more than 85,000 clones, about 85% of them singletons. This TCR was recovered from a human donor in a cohort sampled during active COVID-19. The chain uses TRBV7-2 and TRBJ2-5; 9 positions match TRBD2. The material sequenced was peripheral blood. DNA of the CDR3: TGTGCCAGCAGGGCTAGCGGGGACCAAGAGACCCAGTACTTC. Its protein product is CASRASGDQETQYF.